The next 22 T cell receptor beta chains were all read from a single sample in a study of shared clonotypes between healthy human individuals. Profiling relied on immunoSEQ multiplex PCR, and the TCRdb table lists in-frame clones only, not all of them. The sample includes a few hundred thousand clones, 65% of them seen just once. The sample consisted of memory CD4+ T cells sorted from blood. As for subset: CD45RA-negative fraction. These receptors were obtained from a man aged 30 to 45 in good health.

CDR3 bases: TGTGCCAGCACCGAAGGGCAGACAGGGATGAGCACAGATACGCAGTATTTT. It is translated as CASTEGQTGMSTDTQYF. The V call is TRBV2, the J call TRBJ2-3; TRBD1 aligns across 7 bases. The CDR3 consists of 17 residues. After removal of 7 bases from V and 0 bases from J, the junction contained 13 bases not matched to a gene. Per the germline V gene, CDR1 is SNHLY and CDR2 is FYNNEI. The complete variable domain, with remaining parts taken from reference TRBV2 and TRBJ2-3, reads EPEVTQTPSHQVTQMGQEVILRCVPISNHLYFYWYRQILGQKVEFLVSFYNNEISEKSEIFDDQFSVERPDGSNFTLKIRSTKLEDSAMYFCASTEGQTGMSTDTQYFGPGTRLTVL.

This clone came up many times. The chain recombines TRBV20-1 with TRBJ2-7, with D tentatively TRBD2 (5 bases). Between the trimmed V and J ends, which lost 5 bases and 5 bases, there was a span of 10 bases. The germline CDR1 and CDR2 sequences are DFQATT and SNEGSKA (reference sequence). This CDR3 spans 11 amino acids. The CDR3 region has the DNA TGCAGTGCTGGGGAGCTCCACGAGCAGTACTTC. Protein product: CSAGELHEQYF.

The V and J genes are TRBV5-5 and TRBJ2-5; 8 nucleotides line up with TRBD1. CDR1 and CDR2 (germline): SGHKS, YYEKEE (reference sequence). V was clipped by 3 bases and J by 4 bases; unmatched bases: 11. This CDR3 contains 16 residues. CDR3 sequence reads: CASSSSGGAIRETQYF. In nucleotides, the CDR3 is TGTGCCAGCAGCTCCTCAGGGGGCGCAATTCGAGAGACCCAGTACTTC.

The table lists this clone with a count of one. This chain joins TRBV10-3 and TRBJ1-1, with 9 bases lining up with TRBD1. Trimming removed 7 bases from V and 3 bases from J; junction bases left unmatched: 6. The CDR3 length is 14 residues. Germline assignment: CDR1 ENHRY and CDR2 SYGVKD. CDR3 sequence reads: CAITHRDRDTEAFF. The CDR3 DNA reads TGTGCCATCACTCATCGGGACAGGGACACTGAAGCTTTCTTT.

The rearrangement links TRBV28 to TRBJ2-7; D possibly matches TRBD1 or TRBD2 (6 bases each). V lost 10 bases and J 4 bases, leaving 23 bases between the germline ends. The CDR3 covers 15 residues. Germline-derived CDR1 and CDR2 are MDHEN and SYDVKM. CDR3 sequence: CATWGAGQEEYEQYF. The CDR3 nucleotides are TGTGCCACTTGGGGGGCAGGGCAGGAGGAATACGAGCAGTACTTC.

CDR3 sequence: CASSPRRNTDNEQFF. CDR3 bases: TGCGCCAGCAGCCCCCGCCGGAACACCGACAATGAGCAGTTCTTC. The rearrangement links TRBV5-1 to TRBJ2-1; the D is unclear. This CDR3 is 15 amino acids long. The germline V gene has CDR1 SGHRS and CDR2 YFSETQ. The V and J ends lost 4 bases and 5 bases respectively, with 16 bases between them.

The gene calls are TRBV2 and TRBJ2-1, with D hard to call. The germline CDR1 and CDR2 sequences are SNHLY and FYNNEI. The CDR3 covers 15 residues. Trimming pared 7 bases from V and 4 bases from J, leaving 17 bases between. CDR3 DNA: TGTGCCAGCAAATTTGGCGATCTTATATACAATGAGCAGTTCTTC. Translating gives CASKFGDLIYNEQFF.

The V call is TRBV11-3, the J call TRBJ1-1; D might be TRBD1 (5 bases). The V and J ends lost 0 bases and 7 bases respectively, with 9 bases between them. Germline V gives CDR1 SGHNT, CDR2 YENEEA. CDR3 length: 13 amino acids. The CDR3 sequence is CASSLDGDSEAFF. In DNA, the CDR3 is TGTGCCAGCAGCTTAGACGGTGACAGTGAAGCTTTCTTT.

V and J are TRBV7-9 and TRBJ2-3, with TRBD2 matching over 13 bases. The junction had 10 bases not matched to a gene; V was cut back by 5 bases and J by 2 bases. The CDR3 has 18 residues. Looked up from germline, CDR1 is SEHNR and CDR2 is FQNEAQ (reference sequence). CDR3 amino acids: CASSPPGLAGTITDTQYF. For the CDR3, the DNA is TGTGCCAGCAGCCCCCCGGGACTAGCGGGAACGATCACAGATACGCAGTATTTT.

The V and J genes are TRBV2 and TRBJ2-1; D is undetermined. CDR1 is SNHLY, CDR2 FYNNEI, per germline. V was clipped by 3 bases and J by 4 bases, with 16 bases between them. The CDR3 extends over 16 amino acids. The CDR3 loop is CASSDRPGLGYNEQFF. CDR3 nucleotides: TGTGCCAGCAGTGACAGGCCGGGCCTGGGATACAATGAGCAGTTCTTC.

This clone was detected only a few times. This chain connects TRBV13 to TRBJ2-5; D may be TRBD2 (6 bases). Germline CDR1 reads PRHDT; CDR2 reads FYEKMQ (reference sequence). The V gene lost 5 bases and the J gene lost 4 bases, with 14 bases spanning the gap. This CDR3 has 14 amino acids. This CDR3 is CASSPGGAGETQYF. DNA of the CDR3: TGTGCCAGCAGCCCCGGGGGAGCGGGAGAGACCCAGTACTTC.

V usage is TRBV5-1 and J usage is TRBJ2-3; D call uncertain. The ends were cut back, 4 bases at V and 4 bases at J, with 13 bases in the middle. This CDR3 region has 14 residues. Germline V gene sequence: CDR1 SGHRS, CDR2 YFSETQ. DNA of the CDR3: TGCGCCAGCAGCACCCGACCGGAGCCAGATACGCAGTATTTT. This translates into CASSTRPEPDTQYF.

This clone was counted a few times. This chain uses TRBV13 with TRBJ2-3; maybe TRBD2 (6 bases). With 4 bases removed from V and 0 bases from J, the gap between germline ends came to 14 bases. The CDR3 has 16 residues. CDR1 and CDR2 (germline): PRHDT, FYEKMQ (reference sequence). The chain's CDR3 is CASSSTRDSSTDTQYF. CDR3 nucleotides: TGTGCCAGCAGCTCCACCCGGGACTCCAGCACAGATACGCAGTATTTT.

The V and J genes are TRBV19 and TRBJ2-1; D is perhaps TRBD1 or TRBD2 (5 bases each). Germline assignment: CDR1 LNHDA and CDR2 SQIVND (reference sequence). The CDR3 has 16 residues. The V and J ends lost 6 bases and 6 bases respectively, with 21 bases between them. Written as DNA, the CDR3 is TGTGCCAGTAGATCACCATCGAGGGACGCCCCCAATGAGCAGTTCTTC. Encoded protein: CASRSPSRDAPNEQFF.

The sample holds a few counts of this clone. The chain carries TRBV5-1 and TRBJ1-1, with D unclear. Trimming shortened V by 1 base and J by 5 bases, and 9 bases separated the two germline ends. Germline V gives CDR1 SGHRS, CDR2 YFSETQ. The CDR3 is 13 amino acids. Here the CDR3 DNA reads TGCGCCAGCAGCTTGTCTCGGGGTACTGAAGCTTTCTTT. Translated: CASSLSRGTEAFF.

The chain combines TRBV11-2 with TRBJ1-2; TRBD1 agrees at 7 bases. CDR3 length: 13 amino acids. CDR1 and CDR2 (germline): SGHAT, FQNNGV. Trimming cost V 5 bases and J 8 bases; bases outside gene matches: 8. CDR3 loop: CASSPGTAGGYTF. DNA of the CDR3: TGTGCCAGCAGCCCCGGGACAGCGGGGGGCTACACCTTC.

This chain joins TRBV5-1 and TRBJ2-3; TRBD1 is a possible D gene (6 bases). V lost 0 bases and J 8 bases, leaving 10 bases between the germline ends. The CDR3 is 13 amino acids. Looked up from germline, CDR1 is SGHRS and CDR2 is YFSETQ. The CDR3 loop is CASSLEQGSTQYF. The CDR3 DNA sequence: TGCGCCAGCAGCTTGGAGCAGGGGTCTACGCAGTATTTT.

The V and J genes are TRBV29-1 and TRBJ2-7, with D possibly being TRBD1 or TRBD2 (5 bases each). Germline CDR1 is SQVTM and CDR2 is ANQGSEA. The ends were cut back, 5 bases at V and 6 bases at J, with 8 bases in the middle. CDR3 length equals 10 residues. The CDR3 region has the DNA TGCAGCGTTAGAGGGGCCGAGCAGTACTTC. This sequence encodes CSVRGAEQYF.

J is TRBJ1-1 and V is TRBV6-4, with D perhaps TRBD1 (6 bases). CDR1 is MRHNA and CDR2 is SNTAGT in the germline V gene. This CDR3 has 13 amino acids. Trimming cost V 4 bases and J 10 bases, with 16 bases left between them. CDR3 nucleotide sequence: TGTGCCAGCAGTGCCGATCAACAGGGAAGAGCTTTCTTT. Encoded protein: CASSADQQGRAFF.

The chain combines TRBV4-1 with TRBJ1-5, with D possibly TRBD1 on 5 matching bases. The germline V gene has CDR1 MGHRA and CDR2 YSYEKL. CDR3 length: 14 amino acids. Trimming took 6 bases from V and 3 from J, leaving 12 bases between them. The CDR3 loop is CASRGVGPNQPQHF. In DNA form, the CDR3 reads TGCGCCAGCAGAGGTGTGGGACCCAATCAGCCCCAGCATTTT.

The rearrangement uses TRBV7-2 and TRBJ2-7; tentative D call: TRBD1 (6 bases). The V gene lost 2 bases and the J gene lost 3 bases, with 8 bases spanning the gap. Germline CDR1 reads SGHTA; CDR2 reads FQGNSA. This CDR3 comprises 13 residues. In DNA, the CDR3 is TGTGCCAGCAGCTTAACAGGGTACTACGAGCAGTACTTC. It translates to CASSLTGYYEQYF.

V and J are TRBV21-1 and TRBJ2-6; the table's TRBD1 call for D was not verified on the DNA. TRBV21-1 counts as a pseudogene. The CDR3 extends over 16 amino acids. CDR3 nucleotides: TGTGCCAGCAGCAAACACAGGGGGTCTGGGGCCAACGTCCTGACTTTC. Its translation is CASSKHRGSGANVLTF.